This T cell receptor beta chain was documented in a study of T cells after yellow fever vaccination. This clonotype was picked up a small number of times. J was trimmed by 1 base and V by 4 bases; bases with no gene match: 7. This CDR3 has 18 residues. The germline V gene encodes CDR1 SGDLS and CDR2 YYNGEE. TCRdb re-called the 5' RACE reads with MiXCR, one entry per CDR3 protein. This table holds 350,000 or so distinct CDR3 sequences, approximately 8% found once. The chain couples TRBV9 to TRBJ2-2, with TRBD2 matching over 13 bases. The material was PBMCs, obtained approximately 47 days after the first yellow fever vaccination. This clonotype was sampled from a man aged 18 to 30 who received the YFV17D yellow fever vaccine. The CDR3 nucleotides read TGTGCCAGCAGCAGGGGGGGGACTAGCGGGAAGAACACCGGGGAGCTGTTTTTT. Its protein is CASSRGGTSGKNTGELFF. The whole variable domain, filled in from reference TRBV9 and TRBJ2-2, reads DSGVTQTPKHLITATGQRVTLRCSPRSGDLSVYWYQQSLDQGLQFLIQYYNGEERAKGNILERFSAQQFPDLHSELNLSSLELGDSALYFCASSRGGTSGKNTGELFFGEGSRLTVL.